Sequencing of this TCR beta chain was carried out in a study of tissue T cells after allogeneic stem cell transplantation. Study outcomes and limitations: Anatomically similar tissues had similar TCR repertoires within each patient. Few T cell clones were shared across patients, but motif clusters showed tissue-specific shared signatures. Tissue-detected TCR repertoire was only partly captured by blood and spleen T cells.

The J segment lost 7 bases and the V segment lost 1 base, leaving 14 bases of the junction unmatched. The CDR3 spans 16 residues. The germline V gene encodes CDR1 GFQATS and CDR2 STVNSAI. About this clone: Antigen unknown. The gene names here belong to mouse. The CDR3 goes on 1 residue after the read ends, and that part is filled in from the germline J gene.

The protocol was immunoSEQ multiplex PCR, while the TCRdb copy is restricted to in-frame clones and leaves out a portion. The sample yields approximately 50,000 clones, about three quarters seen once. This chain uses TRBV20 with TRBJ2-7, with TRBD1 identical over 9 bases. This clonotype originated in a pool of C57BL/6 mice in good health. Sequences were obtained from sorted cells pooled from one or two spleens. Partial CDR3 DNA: TGTGGTGCTAGGGCTCCTATTGGACAGGGGATAGGGGAACAGTAC. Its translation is CGARAPIGQGIGEQY. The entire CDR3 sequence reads CGARAPIGQGIGEQYF. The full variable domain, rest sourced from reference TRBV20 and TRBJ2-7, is GALVYQYPRRTICKSGTSMRMECQAVGFQATSVAWYRQSPQKTFELIALSTVNSAIKYEQNFTQEKFPISHPNLSFSSMTVLNAYLEDRGLYLCGARAPIGQGIGEQYFGPGTRLTVL.